Presented here are 9 T cell receptor beta chains from one specimen sequenced in a study of a mutant IDH1 vaccine in newly diagnosed glioma. Time point in this sample: baseline, week 1 (first vaccination visit). As to treatment: pre-vaccination baseline after standard-of-care therapy. Generated by immunoSEQ multiplex PCR, the TCRdb table keeps only in-frame clones and is missing some. The table shows around 99,000 clones, with around 80% occurring only once. The specimen was PBMCs, collected from a glioma patient treated with radiotherapy, temozolomide or both. Receptor source: a middle-aged man with glioma.

V and J are TRBV19 and TRBJ1-2; 8 bases are a match to TRBD1. The CDR3 length is 15 residues. With V trimmed by 5 bases and J by 2 bases, 7 bases remained unmatched. CDR1 is LNHDA, CDR2 SQIVND, per germline (reference sequence). CDR3 sequence (DNA): TGTGCCAGTAGTTGGCCGGGACAGGCCAACTATGGCTACACCTTC. It codes for CASSWPGQANYGYTF.

The chain combines TRBV5-1 with TRBJ1-2, with TRBD1 matching 12 bases. The CDR3 covers 16 residues. The V and J ends lost 6 bases and 2 bases, in that order; junction bases with no gene match: 8. Germline CDR1 SGHRS, CDR2 YFSETQ. CDR3 sequence reads: CASNTGTGGTNYGYTF. The CDR3 DNA is TGCGCCAGCAACACCGGGACAGGGGGCACAAACTATGGCTACACCTTC. Full variable domain (rest looked up from reference TRBV5-1 and TRBJ1-2): KAGVTQTPRYLIKTRGQQVTLSCSPISGHRSVSWYQQTPGQGLQFLFEYFSETQRNKGNFPGRFSGRQFSNSRSEMNVSTLELGDSALYLCASNTGTGGTNYGYTFGSGTRLTVV.

This clone was seen a handful of times. The CDR3 sequence is CASSLDTGRSSYEQYF. Here the CDR3 DNA reads TGTGCCAGCAGCTTGGATACGGGGAGAAGCTCCTACGAGCAGTACTTC. The J gene is TRBJ2-7, the V gene TRBV5-4; D may be TRBD2 (5 bases). Per germline, CDR1 SGHNT and CDR2 YYREEE (reference sequence). The CDR3 consists of 16 residues. Deletions cut 0 bases from V and 0 bases from J, with 13 bases between.

The chain employs TRBV6-1 and TRBJ2-1; D is perhaps TRBD2 (6 bases). Per the germline V gene, CDR1 is MNHNS and CDR2 is SASEGT. This CDR3 contains 13 residues. Trimming took 6 bases from V and 9 from J, leaving 15 bases between them. The CDR3 sequence is CASSPLGGSEQFF. DNA of the CDR3: TGTGCCAGCAGCCCCCTCGGGGGTAGTGAGCAGTTCTTC.

This chain joins TRBV19 and TRBJ2-4; 8 nucleotides match TRBD2. The germline gives CDR1 LNHDA, CDR2 SQIVND (reference sequence). The CDR3 runs 18 residues. V was clipped by 4 bases and J by 0 bases; unmatched bases: 11. The CDR3 region has the DNA TGTGCCAGTAGTACCAGGAGAGGGACTAGGGTAGCCAAAAACATTCAGTACTTC. Its protein product is CASSTRRGTRVAKNIQYF. Full variable domain (remainder filled in from reference TRBV19 and TRBJ2-4): DGGITQSPKYLFRKEGQNVTLSCEQNLNHDAMYWYRQDPGQGLRLIYYSQIVNDFQKGDIAEGYSVSREKKESFPLTVTSAQKNPTAFYLCASSTRRGTRVAKNIQYFGAGTRLSVL.

V is TRBV6-6 and J is TRBJ1-3; a weak D match, TRBD1 (5 bases). In germline, CDR1 is MNHNY, CDR2 SVGAGI (reference sequence). The CDR3 has 13 residues. Trimming removed 3 bases at V and 4 bases at J, with 7 bases between. The CDR3 region has the DNA TGTGCCAGCAGTTATGGGGCGGGAAACACCATATATTTT. It codes for CASSYGAGNTIYF.

The chain has TRBV6-6 and TRBJ2-3, with 9 nucleotides matching TRBD1. CDR1 MNHNY and CDR2 SVGAGI come from the germline V gene (reference sequence). This CDR3 contains 16 residues. The V and J ends lost 5 bases and 2 bases, in that order; junction bases with no gene match: 8. DNA of the CDR3: TGTGCCAGCAGTCACTTGGGACAGGGTCTCACAGATACGCAGTATTTT. Translated, it gives CASSHLGQGLTDTQYF.

This clone was counted between two and nine times. The chain links TRBV2 to TRBJ1-4; TRBD1 aligns across 9 bases. The ends lost 5 bases at V and 7 bases at J; junction bases unmatched: 8. CDR1 and CDR2 from the germline V gene are SNHLY and FYNNEI. The CDR3 runs to 15 residues. CDR3 DNA: TGTGCCAGCAGTCAGGACAGGGGAACGGGTGAAAAACTGTTTTTT. Its protein product is CASSQDRGTGEKLFF. The full variable domain, in which reference TRBV2 and TRBJ1-4 provide the parts outside the CDR3, is EPEVTQTPSHQVTQMGQEVILRCVPISNHLYFYWYRQILGQKVEFLVSFYNNEISEKSEIFDDQFSVERPDGSNFTLKIRSTKLEDSAMYFCASSQDRGTGEKLFFGSGTQLSVL.

This chain uses TRBV7-9 with TRBJ1-2, with 8 bases aligning to TRBD1. CDR1 and CDR2 (germline): SEHNR, FQNEAQ (reference sequence). J was trimmed by 7 bases and V by 2 bases; bases with no gene match: 6. The CDR3 length is 14 residues. The CDR3 DNA reads as TGTGCCAGCAGCTTATCAGGGGGCGAAGTTGGCTACACCTTC. Amino acid sequence: CASSLSGGEVGYTF.